These 23 T cell receptor beta chains were all obtained from the same sample, sequenced in a study of cytomegalovirus exposure and HLA in healthy donors. PCR amplification relied on 60 Vbeta primers (plus 13 Jbeta primers). Data came from immunoSEQ multiplex PCR; TCRdb stores just in-frame clones and leaves some out. Here the sample spans over 70,000 clones, approximately 80% being singletons. Sequenced sample: PBMCs. These receptors all stem from a woman aged 50 to 65 in good health and CMV-seropositive.

This rearrangement joins TRBV13 to TRBJ2-7; 7 nucleotides match TRBD1. With 6 bases clipped from V and 4 bases from J, the junction kept 3 bases outside the gene matches. The germline V gene encodes CDR1 PRHDT and CDR2 FYEKMQ (reference sequence). The CDR3 extends over 12 amino acids. In nucleotides, the CDR3 is TGTGCCAGCAGACAACAGGGGTACGAGCAGTACTTC. It is translated as CASRQQGYEQYF.

A remark on this clone: The sample holds other DNA sequences that translate to the same CDR3. The V call is TRBV6-5, the J call TRBJ1-5, with TRBD1 matching over 10 bases. Germline V gene lookup returns CDR1 MNHEY and CDR2 SVGAGI. Unmatched junction bases numbered 1, after V lost 0 bases and J lost 5 bases. The CDR3 length is 15 residues. This chain's CDR3 is CASSYSTGGDQPQHF. The CDR3, as DNA: TGTGCCAGCAGTTACTCGACAGGGGGCGATCAGCCCCAGCATTTT.

The chain uses TRBV6-5 and TRBJ2-4; tentative D call: TRBD2 (5 bases). Germline CDR1 reads MNHEY; CDR2 reads SVGAGI. The CDR3 consists of 15 residues. V gave up 6 bases and J gave up 6 bases, with 18 bases separating them. In nucleotides, the CDR3 is TGTGCCAGCAGACCCGGGCCTTTAAGCGGAAACATTCAGTACTTC. Translated: CASRPGPLSGNIQYF.

This clone has only a few counts. The CDR3 reads CASSPGITSGSNEQFF. The CDR3 nucleotides are TGCGCCAGCAGCCCGGGTATCACTAGCGGGAGCAATGAGCAGTTCTTC. This chain uses TRBV5-1 with TRBJ2-1; 11 bases map to TRBD2. Germline loops: CDR1 SGHRS, CDR2 YFSETQ. V was pared by 4 bases and J by 6 bases, with 9 bases of the junction left unmatched. The CDR3 has 16 amino acids.

The V call is TRBV5-1, the J call TRBJ2-2; maybe TRBD1 (6 bases). CDR1 and CDR2 (germline): SGHRS, YFSETQ. V dropped 2 bases and J dropped 6 bases, with 8 bases sitting between them. The CDR3 extends over 13 amino acids. The CDR3, as DNA: TGCGCCAGCAGCTTACAGGGTGCCGGGGAGCTGTTTTTT. Amino acid sequence: CASSLQGAGELFF.

The chain is built from TRBV5-1 and TRBJ2-2; no firm D call. The CDR3 runs to 15 residues. Germline V gives CDR1 SGHRS, CDR2 YFSETQ. V gave up 4 bases and J gave up 1 base, with 11 bases separating them. CDR3 bases: TGCGCCAGCAGCCGTGACACCTTGAACACCGGGGAGCTGTTTTTT. Protein sequence: CASSRDTLNTGELFF.

This chain links TRBV19 with TRBJ2-3, with 8 bases fitting TRBD2. The germline CDR1 and CDR2 sequences are LNHDA and SQIVND (reference sequence). The V and J ends lost 3 bases and 2 bases, in that order; junction bases with no gene match: 16. The CDR3 has 19 amino acids. In DNA form, the CDR3 reads TGTGCCAGTAGTATCACCGCGCCGTTCACTAGCGGACTCACAGATACGCAGTATTTT. This translates into CASSITAPFTSGLTDTQYF.

This rearrangement joins TRBV11-3 to TRBJ2-3, with 8 bases lining up with TRBD2. This CDR3 has 19 amino acids. V dropped 1 base and J dropped 5; count of bases not matched to a gene: 17. Germline CDR1 reads SGHNT; CDR2 reads YENEEA. The CDR3, as DNA: TGTGCCAGCAGCTTAGCGGGGGGGGGTACCGGGCGTTTTGAAGATACGCAGTATTTT. It translates to CASSLAGGGTGRFEDTQYF.

The rearrangement uses TRBV5-1 and TRBJ1-2, with 9 bases identical to TRBD1. Germline CDR1 and CDR2: SGHRS and YFSETQ. The CDR3 covers 15 residues. V shed 3 bases and J 0 bases; nucleotides not matched to a gene: 3. The CDR3 DNA follows: TGCGCCAGCAGCTCCGACAGGGGGACTAACTATGGCTACACCTTC. It codes for CASSSDRGTNYGYTF.

The V call is TRBV5-6, the J call TRBJ1-4; 8 nucleotides align to TRBD1. The CDR3 totals 17 residues. V trimming: 2 bases; J trimming: 3 bases; junction bases outside the gene matches: 9. From germline, CDR1 is SGHDT and CDR2 YYEEEE. In DNA form, the CDR3 reads TGTGCCAGCAGCTTAAGACAGGGGATAATGGCTAATGAAAAACTGTTTTTT. Encoded protein: CASSLRQGIMANEKLFF. Full variable domain (remainder filled in from reference TRBV5-6 and TRBJ1-4): DAGVTQSPTHLIKTRGQQVTLRCSPKSGHDTVSWYQQALGQGPQFIFQYYEEEERQRGNFPDRFSGHQFPNYSSELNVNALLLGDSALYLCASSLRQGIMANEKLFFGSGTQLSVL.

This chain joins TRBV5-1 and TRBJ1-2, with D possibly matching TRBD1 (5 bases). Per germline, CDR1 SGHRS and CDR2 YFSETQ. The CDR3 runs to 14 residues. The ends were cut back, 0 bases at V and 4 bases at J, with 10 bases in the middle. The CDR3 is CASSLAGGTYGYTF. The DNA for the CDR3 is TGCGCCAGCAGCTTGGCCGGGGGAACCTATGGCTACACCTTC. Based on the CDR3 plus reference TRBV5-1 and TRBJ1-2, the full variable domain is KAGVTQTPRYLIKTRGQQVTLSCSPISGHRSVSWYQQTPGQGLQFLFEYFSETQRNKGNFPGRFSGRQFSNSRSEMNVSTLELGDSALYLCASSLAGGTYGYTFGSGTRLTVV.

The J gene is TRBJ1-5, the V gene TRBV28; possible D gene TRBD1, 6 bases. The CDR3 has 13 residues. V was cut by 7 bases and J by 5 bases, with 12 bases left in between. Germline lookup yields CDR1 MDHEN and CDR2 SYDVKM. The chain's CDR3 is CASKTGWDQPQHF. The CDR3 DNA sequence: TGTGCCAGCAAAACAGGGTGGGATCAGCCCCAGCATTTT. Full variable domain (outside the CDR3, taken from reference TRBV28 and TRBJ1-5): DVKVTQSSRYLVKRTGEKVFLECVQDMDHENMFWYRQDPGLGLRLIYFSYDVKMKEKGDIPEGYSVSREKKERFSLILESASTNQTSMYLCASKTGWDQPQHFGDGTRLSIL.

The chain couples TRBV29-1 to TRBJ1-1, with D unresolved. Trimming cost V 4 bases and J 0 bases, with 12 bases left between them. The CDR3 has 14 residues. The germline V gene encodes CDR1 SQVTM and CDR2 ANQGSEA. CDR3 sequence: CSVVVRQLNTEAFF. The CDR3 DNA reads TGCAGCGTTGTAGTGCGACAACTGAACACTGAAGCTTTCTTT.

The chain couples TRBV5-4 to TRBJ1-4; D is unresolved. V gave up 4 bases and J gave up 5 bases, with 12 bases separating them. CDR3 length equals 14 residues. The V gene's germline CDR1 is SGHNT and CDR2 YYREEE (reference sequence). The CDR3 DNA sequence: TGTGCCAGCAGCGTACCGGGTACAAATGAAAAACTGTTTTTT. Protein: CASSVPGTNEKLFF. Together with reference TRBV5-4 and TRBJ1-4, the CDR3 gives the full variable domain: ETGVTQSPTHLIKTRGQQVTLRCSSQSGHNTVSWYQQALGQGPQFIFQYYREEENGRGNFPPRFSGLQFPNYSSELNVNALELDDSALYLCASSVPGTNEKLFFGSGTQLSVL.

This clone was seen more than once but under ten times. The DNA of the CDR3 is TGTGCCAGCAGTGGAGGGTGGGGCACAGATACGCAGTATTTT. Translation gives CASSGGWGTDTQYF. The rearrangement joins TRBV25-1 to TRBJ2-3; D possibly corresponds to TRBD2 (5 bases). CDR1 and CDR2 from the germline V gene are MGHDK and SYGVNS. V was shortened by 4 bases and J by 1 base, with 9 bases between the two germline ends. The CDR3 is 14 amino acids.

The chain has TRBV30 and TRBJ2-4; no definite D call. In germline, CDR1 is GTSNPN, CDR2 SVGIG (reference sequence). Trimming removed 2 bases at V and 1 base at J, with 12 bases between. The CDR3 length is 15 residues. The CDR3 region is CAWSPSDQAKNIQYF. The CDR3 nucleotides read TGTGCCTGGAGTCCGAGCGATCAGGCCAAAAACATTCAGTACTTC.

The J gene is TRBJ2-2, the V gene TRBV19; possible D gene TRBD2, 6 bases. This CDR3 has 14 residues. The V gene's germline CDR1 is LNHDA and CDR2 SQIVND (reference sequence). V lost 5 bases, J lost 7 bases, and 14 bases lay in between. Here the CDR3 reads CASSGGGPYGELFF. The CDR3 DNA follows: TGTGCCAGTAGTGGGGGAGGCCCCTACGGGGAGCTGTTTTTT.

V and J are TRBV6-6 and TRBJ1-5, with D unclear. V gave up 0 bases and J gave up 6 bases, with 12 bases separating them. CDR3 size: 15 residues. CDR1 is MNHNY and CDR2 is SVGAGI in the germline V gene (reference sequence). The CDR3 here is CASSYSSSGTQPQHF. Written as DNA, the CDR3 is TGTGCCAGCAGTTACTCGAGTAGCGGCACTCAGCCCCAGCATTTT.

V usage is TRBV7-3 and J usage is TRBJ1-6; D perhaps matches TRBD1 (5 bases). Germline CDR1 reads SGHTA; CDR2 reads FQGTGA. CDR3 size: 14 residues. V was trimmed by 3 bases and J by 8 bases, leaving 11 bases between them. In nucleotides, the CDR3 is TGTGCCAGCAGCTTGCAGGGAAGACATTCACCCCTCCACTTT. As protein: CASSLQGRHSPLHF.

The rearrangement uses TRBV6-5 and TRBJ2-3; 7 bases fit TRBD1. Germline V gives CDR1 MNHEY, CDR2 SVGAGI. J lost 0 bases, V lost 5 bases, and 5 bases had no gene match. The CDR3 extends over 15 amino acids. CDR3 DNA sequence: TGTGCCAGCAGTCGCCGGGACAGAAGCACAGATACGCAGTATTTT. Protein product: CASSRRDRSTDTQYF.

Only one count was recorded for this clone. V is TRBV7-3 and J is TRBJ1-2; 7 bases fit TRBD1. After removal of 1 base from V and 8 bases from J, the junction contained 10 bases not matched to a gene. CDR1 is SGHTA and CDR2 is FQGTGA in the germline V gene. CDR3 length equals 15 residues. The DNA of the CDR3 is TGTGCCAGCAGCTTAAATCGGGGCAGGGGGGAAGGCTACACCTTC. Its translation: CASSLNRGRGEGYTF.

The V gene is TRBV6-5, the J gene TRBJ1-2; 7 bases fit TRBD1. The CDR3 is 13 residues long. V lost 6 bases, J lost 5 bases, and 6 bases stayed unmatched. Germline V CDR1 and CDR2: MNHEY, SVGAGI. The CDR3 DNA is TGTGCCAGCAGGGGGACAGTATCTTATGGCTACACCTTC. Encoded protein: CASRGTVSYGYTF.

The J gene is TRBJ2-7, the V gene TRBV11-3; D perhaps matches TRBD1 (5 bases). Germline V gene data show CDR1 as SGHNT and CDR2 as YENEEA. There are 13 residues in the CDR3. V shed 5 bases and J shed 6 bases, with 14 bases lying between them. This CDR3 reads CASSRREGREQYV. The CDR3 DNA reads as TGTGCCAGCAGCCGCAGGGAAGGCCGCGAGCAGTACGTC.